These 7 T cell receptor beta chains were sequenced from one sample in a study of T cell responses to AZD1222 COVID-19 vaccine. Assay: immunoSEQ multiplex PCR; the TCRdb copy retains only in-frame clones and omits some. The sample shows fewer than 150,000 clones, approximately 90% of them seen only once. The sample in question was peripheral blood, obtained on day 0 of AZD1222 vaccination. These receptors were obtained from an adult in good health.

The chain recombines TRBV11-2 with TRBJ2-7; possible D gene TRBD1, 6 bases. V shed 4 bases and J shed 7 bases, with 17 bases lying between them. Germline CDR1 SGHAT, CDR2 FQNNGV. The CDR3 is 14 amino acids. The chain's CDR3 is CASSSGTLGLEQYF. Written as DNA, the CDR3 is TGTGCCAGCAGCTCCGGGACACTCGGTCTGGAGCAGTACTTC.

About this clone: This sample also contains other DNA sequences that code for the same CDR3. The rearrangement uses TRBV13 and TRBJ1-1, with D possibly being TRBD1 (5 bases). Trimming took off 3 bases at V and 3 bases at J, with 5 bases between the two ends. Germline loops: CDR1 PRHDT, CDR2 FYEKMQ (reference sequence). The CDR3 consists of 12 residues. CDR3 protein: CASSLGDTEAFF. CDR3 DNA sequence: TGTGCCAGCAGCTTGGGGGACACTGAAGCTTTCTTT.

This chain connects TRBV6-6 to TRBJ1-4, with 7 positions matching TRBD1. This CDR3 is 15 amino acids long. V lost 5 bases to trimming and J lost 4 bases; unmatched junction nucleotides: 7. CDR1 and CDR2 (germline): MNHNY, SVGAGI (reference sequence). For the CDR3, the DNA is TGTGCCAGCAGTCGTACAGGGGTAGATAATGAAAAACTGTTTTTT. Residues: CASSRTGVDNEKLFF.

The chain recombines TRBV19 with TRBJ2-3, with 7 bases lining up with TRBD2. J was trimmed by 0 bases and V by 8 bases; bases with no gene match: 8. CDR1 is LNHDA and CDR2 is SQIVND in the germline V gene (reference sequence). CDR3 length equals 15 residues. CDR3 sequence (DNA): TGTGCCAGTGCGGACGGGGGGTATAGCACAGATACGCAGTATTTT. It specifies CASADGGYSTDTQYF. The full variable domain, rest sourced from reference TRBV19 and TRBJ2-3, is DGGITQSPKYLFRKEGQNVTLSCEQNLNHDAMYWYRQDPGQGLRLIYYSQIVNDFQKGDIAEGYSVSREKKESFPLTVTSAQKNPTAFYLCASADGGYSTDTQYFGPGTRLTVL.

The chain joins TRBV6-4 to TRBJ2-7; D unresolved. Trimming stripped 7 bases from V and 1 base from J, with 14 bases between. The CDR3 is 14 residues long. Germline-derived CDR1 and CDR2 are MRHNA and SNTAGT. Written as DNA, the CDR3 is TGTGCCAGCAACCACCCCAGAATTTCCTACGAGCAGTACTTC. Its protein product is CASNHPRISYEQYF.

CDR3 protein: CAIKTGTPSTDTQYF. DNA of the CDR3: TGTGCCATCAAGACAGGGACCCCTAGCACAGATACGCAGTATTTT. The chain uses TRBV10-3 and TRBJ2-3; 7 nucleotides line up with TRBD1. The CDR3 is 15 residues long. V shed 7 bases and J 0 bases; nucleotides not matched to a gene: 7. In germline, CDR1 is ENHRY, CDR2 SYGVKD.

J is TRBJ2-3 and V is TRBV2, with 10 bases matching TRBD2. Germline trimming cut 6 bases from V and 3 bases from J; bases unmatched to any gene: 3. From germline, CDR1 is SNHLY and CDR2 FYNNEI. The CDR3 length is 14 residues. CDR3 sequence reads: CASRKAGGTDTQYF. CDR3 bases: TGTGCCAGCAGGAAAGCGGGGGGGACAGATACGCAGTATTTT.